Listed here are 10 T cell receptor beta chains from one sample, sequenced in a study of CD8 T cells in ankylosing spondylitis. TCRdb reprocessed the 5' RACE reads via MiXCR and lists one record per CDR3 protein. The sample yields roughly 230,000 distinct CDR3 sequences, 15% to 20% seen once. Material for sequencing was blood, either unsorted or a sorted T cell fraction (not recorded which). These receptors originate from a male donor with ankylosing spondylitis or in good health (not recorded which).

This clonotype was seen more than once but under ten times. The DNA for the CDR3 is TGTGCCAGCAGCGGACTCTGGGATCGCACAGATACGCAGTATTTT. Translating it yields CASSGLWDRTDTQYF. The V gene is TRBV9, the J gene TRBJ2-3; no clear D gene. The CDR3 has 15 amino acids. The V gene's germline CDR1 is SGDLS and CDR2 YYNGEE. V lost 3 bases and J lost 1, with 12 bases in between. Together with reference TRBV9 and TRBJ2-3, the CDR3 gives the full variable domain: DSGVTQTPKHLITATGQRVTLRCSPRSGDLSVYWYQQSLDQGLQFLIQYYNGEERAKGNILERFSAQQFPDLHSELNLSSLELGDSALYFCASSGLWDRTDTQYFGPGTRLTVL.

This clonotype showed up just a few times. CDR3: CASSRSGEKLFF. CDR3 DNA: TGTGCCAGCAGTCGTTCCGGGGAAAAACTGTTTTTT. The genes are TRBV12-3 or TRBV12-4 and TRBJ1-4; D is ambiguous. V was cut by 5 bases and J by 8 bases, with 9 bases left in between. The CDR3 extends over 12 amino acids.

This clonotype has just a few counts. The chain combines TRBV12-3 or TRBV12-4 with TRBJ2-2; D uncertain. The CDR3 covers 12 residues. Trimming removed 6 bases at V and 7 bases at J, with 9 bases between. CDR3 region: CASREHSGELFF. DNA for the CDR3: TGTGCCAGCAGGGAGCATAGCGGGGAGCTGTTTTTT.

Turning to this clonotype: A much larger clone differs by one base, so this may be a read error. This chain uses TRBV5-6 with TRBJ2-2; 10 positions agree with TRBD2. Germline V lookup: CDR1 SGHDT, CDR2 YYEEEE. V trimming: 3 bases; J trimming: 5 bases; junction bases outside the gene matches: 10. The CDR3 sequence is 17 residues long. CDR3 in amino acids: CASSSLRASGSTGELFF. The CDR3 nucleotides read TGTGCCAGCAGCTCTCTCAGGGCTAGCGGGAGTACCGGGGAGCTGTTTTTT.

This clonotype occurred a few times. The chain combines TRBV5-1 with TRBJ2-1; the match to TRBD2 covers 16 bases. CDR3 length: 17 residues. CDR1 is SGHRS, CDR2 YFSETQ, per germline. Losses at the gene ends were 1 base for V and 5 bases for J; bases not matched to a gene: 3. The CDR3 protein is CASSLWGLAGGNNEQFF. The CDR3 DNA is TGCGCCAGCAGCTTGTGGGGACTAGCGGGAGGGAACAATGAGCAGTTCTTC.

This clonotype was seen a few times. CDR3 DNA: TGTGCCAGCAGTCCTGGGCCACAGGGGCCCCAGCATTTT. As protein: CASSPGPQGPQHF. The J gene is TRBJ1-5, the V gene TRBV2; TRBD1 might be the D (6 bases). The V gene's germline CDR1 is SNHLY and CDR2 FYNNEI. Trimming cost V 5 bases and J 9 bases, with 14 bases left between them. The CDR3 has 13 amino acids.

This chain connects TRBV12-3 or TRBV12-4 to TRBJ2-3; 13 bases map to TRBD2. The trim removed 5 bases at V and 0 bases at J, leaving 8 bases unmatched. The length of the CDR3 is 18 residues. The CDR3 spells CASSPGTSGVTSTDTQYF. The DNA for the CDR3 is TGTGCCAGCAGTCCCGGGACTAGCGGGGTCACTAGCACAGATACGCAGTATTTT.

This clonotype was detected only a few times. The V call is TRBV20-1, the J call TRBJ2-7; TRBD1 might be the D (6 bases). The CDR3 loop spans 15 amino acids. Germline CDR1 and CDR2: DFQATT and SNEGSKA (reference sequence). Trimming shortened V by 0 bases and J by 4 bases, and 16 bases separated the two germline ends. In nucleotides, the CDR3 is TGCAGTGCTAGAGATATCACAGGGCATCCGTACGAGCAGTACTTC. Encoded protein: CSARDITGHPYEQYF.

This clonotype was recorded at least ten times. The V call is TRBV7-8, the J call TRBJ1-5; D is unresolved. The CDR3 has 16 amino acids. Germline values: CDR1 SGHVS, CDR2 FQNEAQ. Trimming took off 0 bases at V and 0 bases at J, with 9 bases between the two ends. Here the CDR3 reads CASSLAYGSSNQPQHF. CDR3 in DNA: TGTGCCAGCAGCTTAGCGTATGGTAGTAGCAATCAGCCCCAGCATTTT.

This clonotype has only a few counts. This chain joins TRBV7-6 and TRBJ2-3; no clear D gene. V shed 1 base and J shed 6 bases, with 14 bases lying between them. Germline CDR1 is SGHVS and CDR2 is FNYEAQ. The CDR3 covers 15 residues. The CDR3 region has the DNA TGTGCCAGCAGCTTAGATTTGGTTCCTGCTGATACGCAGTATTTT. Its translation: CASSLDLVPADTQYF. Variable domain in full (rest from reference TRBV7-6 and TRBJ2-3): GAGVSQSPRYKVTKRGQDVALRCDPISGHVSLYWYRQALGQGPEFLTYFNYEAQQDKSGLPNDRFSAERPEGSISTLTIQRTEQRDSAMYRCASSLDLVPADTQYFGPGTRLTVL.